Presented here are 5 T cell receptor beta chains from one specimen sequenced in a study of cytomegalovirus exposure and HLA in healthy donors. This PCR relied on a set of 60 Vbeta primers and 13 Jbeta primers. Only in-frame clones appear in the TCRdb table, and some are missing; sequencing was by immunoSEQ multiplex PCR. The table has about 82,000 clones, 70% to 85% seen once. The sample consisted of PBMCs. The receptors stem from a human donor in good health.

The chain joins TRBV5-1 to TRBJ2-1; 11 bases fit TRBD2. The CDR3 contains 17 residues. From germline, CDR1 is SGHRS and CDR2 YFSETQ. Trimming removed 7 bases from V and 8 bases from J; junction bases left unmatched: 17. The CDR3 DNA sequence: TGCGCCAGCGCTCCAGTGGAACTAGCGGGGGACTGGGATGAGCAGTTCTTC. Protein: CASAPVELAGDWDEQFF.

The count of this clone is one. The V call is TRBV10-1, the J call TRBJ2-3; 9 bases are shared with TRBD2. With V trimmed by 3 bases and J by 4 bases, 14 bases remained unmatched. CDR1 is WNHNN and CDR2 is SYGVQD in the germline V gene (reference sequence). The CDR3 is made up of 18 amino acids. Here the CDR3 DNA reads TGCGCCAGCAGTGAACCAGATAGCGGGGGCCCGGGAGCAGATACGCAGTATTTT. This codes for CASSEPDSGGPGADTQYF.

This chain connects TRBV14 to TRBJ2-2; 7 bases align to TRBD2. CDR3 size: 16 residues. Per germline, CDR1 SGHDN and CDR2 FVKESK. J gave up 2 bases and V 4 bases, and 7 bases lay outside the gene matches. The CDR3 DNA sequence: TGTGCCAGCAGCCCCGGTGAGCGGGATAACACCGGGGAGCTGTTTTTT. Its protein product is CASSPGERDNTGELFF.

The V gene is TRBV19, the J gene TRBJ1-3; D call uncertain. CDR1 LNHDA and CDR2 SQIVND come from the germline V gene (reference sequence). Trimming took off 3 bases at V and 2 bases at J, with 8 bases between the two ends. This CDR3 comprises 14 residues. CDR3 DNA sequence: TGTGCCAGTAGTATCATGGAGGCTGGAAACACCATATATTTT. Protein sequence: CASSIMEAGNTIYF.

The V call is TRBV4-2, the J call TRBJ1-2; 7 nucleotides match TRBD1. The CDR3 has 14 amino acids. The V gene's germline CDR1 is LGHNA and CDR2 YNFKEQ. With V trimmed by 0 bases and J by 12 bases, 10 bases remained unmatched. The CDR3 spells CASSQEIGQGVNTF. CDR3 nucleotides: TGTGCCAGCAGCCAAGAAATCGGGCAGGGGGTCAACACCTTC.